One sample yielded the 32 T cell receptor beta chains listed below, sequenced in a study of blood T cell repertoires in COVID-19. Sequenced by immunoSEQ multiplex PCR; TCRdb stores in-frame clones only, minus some. The sample has roughly 160,000 clones; around four fifths are singletons. The source material was peripheral blood. These receptors originate from a woman aged 70-85 years who had recovered from COVID-19.

V gene TRBV6-5 combines with J gene TRBJ1-2; D gene ambiguous. V was trimmed by 2 bases and J by 9 bases, leaving 13 bases between them. This CDR3 has 13 residues. CDR1 and CDR2 from the germline V gene are MNHEY and SVGAGI. CDR3 DNA: TGTGCCAGCAGTTACGGAGGGCGAGGGAGCTACACCTTC. Translated: CASSYGGRGSYTF.

A single count supports this clone. This chain joins TRBV7-8 and TRBJ1-4; D is unclear. Per the germline V gene, CDR1 is SGHVS and CDR2 is FQNEAQ. This CDR3 has 18 amino acids. V dropped 2 bases and J dropped 7 bases, with 23 bases sitting between them. CDR3 loop: CASSLLWEGWSPGEKLFF. The CDR3 DNA is TGTGCCAGCAGCTTACTATGGGAGGGTTGGTCCCCGGGTGAAAAACTGTTTTTT.

This clone appeared a single time. This chain links TRBV5-4 with TRBJ1-4; 12 bases agree with TRBD1. Germline V lookup: CDR1 SGHNT, CDR2 YYREEE (reference sequence). The V and J ends lost 5 bases and 7 bases, in that order; junction bases with no gene match: 9. The CDR3 extends over 16 amino acids. The DNA of the CDR3 is TGTGCCAGCAGTTGGGGACAGGGGGCCTCTGGTGAAAAACTGTTTTTT. This encodes CASSWGQGASGEKLFF.

The rearrangement uses TRBV28 and TRBJ1-2; 9 nucleotides align to TRBD1. The CDR3 is 12 residues long. Unmatched junction bases numbered 5, after V lost 6 bases and J lost 9 bases. Germline CDR1 reads MDHEN; CDR2 reads SYDVKM. CDR3 DNA sequence: TGTGCCAGCAGGGAAGACAGGGGGAGCTACACCTTC. Encoded protein: CASREDRGSYTF.

The count of this clone is one. The J gene is TRBJ2-2, the V gene TRBV7-2; TRBD1 matches at 8 bases. Unmatched junction bases numbered 4, after V lost 4 bases and J lost 3 bases. This CDR3 spans 15 amino acids. Looked up from germline, CDR1 is SGHTA and CDR2 is FQGNSA. The CDR3 is CASSSPGQDTGELFF. CDR3 DNA sequence: TGTGCCAGCAGCTCCCCGGGACAGGACACCGGGGAGCTGTTTTTT.

CDR3 sequence: CASRGGVNYGYTF. CDR3 DNA: TGTGCCAGCCGGGGGGGGGTTAACTATGGCTACACCTTC. The J gene is TRBJ1-2, the V gene TRBV2, with D possibly TRBD1 on 5 matching bases. Germline V gives CDR1 SNHLY, CDR2 FYNNEI. The CDR3 runs to 13 residues. Trimming took off 8 bases at V and 1 base at J, with 11 bases between the two ends. Full variable domain (missing parts from reference TRBV2 and TRBJ1-2): EPEVTQTPSHQVTQMGQEVILRCVPISNHLYFYWYRQILGQKVEFLVSFYNNEISEKSEIFDDQFSVERPDGSNFTLKIRSTKLEDSAMYFCASRGGVNYGYTFGSGTRLTVV.

The J gene is TRBJ2-1, the V gene TRBV29-1; TRBD2 matches 10 bases. CDR1 is SQVTM, CDR2 ANQGSEA, per germline. This CDR3 contains 13 residues. V lost 5 bases to trimming and J lost 5 bases; unmatched junction nucleotides: 3. The CDR3 sequence: CSVRTSGNNEQFF. The CDR3 region has the DNA TGCAGCGTTCGGACTAGCGGCAACAATGAGCAGTTCTTC.

The V call is TRBV5-4, the J call TRBJ2-5, with 8 bases that match TRBD2. CDR3 length: 15 amino acids. CDR1 SGHNT and CDR2 YYREEE come from the germline V gene (reference sequence). V lost 4 bases and J lost 1; bases outside the gene matches: 6. CDR3 coding DNA: TGTGCCAGCAGCCCGCGGGGGGCAAGCCAAGAGACCCAGTACTTC. Translated, it gives CASSPRGASQETQYF.

V gene TRBV12-3 or TRBV12-4 combines with J gene TRBJ1-2, with 8 nucleotides matching TRBD1. The CDR3 covers 13 residues. The V and J ends lost 4 bases and 6 bases, in that order; junction bases with no gene match: 4. CDR3 in amino acids: CASSSRGPHGYTF. CDR3 nucleotides: TGTGCCAGCAGTTCCAGGGGGCCCCATGGCTACACCTTC.

V and J are TRBV7-9 and TRBJ1-2, with 7 nucleotides matching TRBD1. The J segment lost 5 bases and the V segment lost 1 base, leaving 7 bases of the junction unmatched. CDR3 length: 15 amino acids. Germline CDR1 is SEHNR and CDR2 is FQNEAQ (reference sequence). The CDR3 protein is CASSLGAGGNYGYTF. The CDR3 nucleotides read TGTGCCAGCAGCTTAGGGGCAGGGGGGAATTATGGCTACACCTTC.

The gene calls are TRBV7-3 and TRBJ1-2, with 8 bases aligning to TRBD1. V lost 0 bases to trimming and J lost 7 bases; unmatched junction nucleotides: 10. Germline V gene data show CDR1 as SGHTA and CDR2 as FQGTGA. The CDR3 loop spans 16 amino acids. This CDR3 is CASSLTPWTGRSGYTF. The CDR3 DNA is TGTGCCAGCAGCTTAACCCCCTGGACAGGGAGGAGTGGCTACACCTTC.

The chain employs TRBV5-6 and TRBJ2-5; TRBD2 matches 9 bases. The CDR3 has 16 residues. Germline loops: CDR1 SGHDT, CDR2 YYEEEE. J lost 5 bases, V lost 4 bases, and 12 bases had no gene match. CDR3: CASSPPLAGRGETQYF. CDR3 DNA: TGTGCCAGCAGCCCCCCCCTAGCGGGACGGGGGGAGACCCAGTACTTC.

The rearrangement joins TRBV25-1 to TRBJ1-5; no firm D call. CDR3 length: 15 amino acids. CDR1 is MGHDK and CDR2 is SYGVNS in the germline V gene. V was clipped by 2 bases and J by 0 bases, with 8 bases between them. For the CDR3, the DNA is TGTGCCAGCAGTGAACTGGGGAGTAGCAATCAGCCCCAGCATTTT. Its protein product is CASSELGSSNQPQHF.

The rearrangement uses TRBV18 and TRBJ2-1; 9 positions agree with TRBD2. J was trimmed by 9 bases and V by 3 bases; bases with no gene match: 6. Germline V gene lookup returns CDR1 KGHSH and CDR2 LQKENI. This CDR3 has 14 amino acids. The CDR3, as DNA: TGTGCCAGCTCACCGGGCGGGAGGGCCGGTGAGCAGTTCTTC. As protein: CASSPGGRAGEQFF.

This clone has just one count. The J gene is TRBJ1-3, the V gene TRBV11-2; no reliable D call. CDR1 and CDR2 (germline): SGHAT, FQNNGV. V was trimmed by 3 bases and J by 0 bases, leaving 15 bases between them. The CDR3 is made up of 17 amino acids. The CDR3, as DNA: TGTGCCAGCAGCTTCTCTTTCTCCGGGAACTCTGGAAACACCATATATTTT. Protein: CASSFSFSGNSGNTIYF.

The gene calls are TRBV5-5 and TRBJ2-5, with 7 bases identical to TRBD1. Germline CDR1 and CDR2: SGHKS and YYEKEE (reference sequence). The length of the CDR3 is 14 residues. V lost 4 bases to trimming and J lost 3 bases; unmatched junction nucleotides: 6. This chain's CDR3 is CASSPVQGEETQYF. In DNA, the CDR3 is TGTGCCAGCAGCCCCGTTCAGGGGGAAGAGACCCAGTACTTC.

This chain uses TRBV6-2 or TRBV6-3 with TRBJ2-7, with 8 bases fitting TRBD1. J gave up 5 bases and V 2 bases, and 8 bases lay outside the gene matches. This CDR3 comprises 15 residues. CDR1 and CDR2 from the germline V gene are MNHEY and SVGEGT. Here the CDR3 reads CASSYPTGGLDEQYF. The CDR3 nucleotides read TGTGCCAGCAGTTACCCCACAGGGGGGTTGGACGAGCAGTACTTC.

V gene TRBV7-8 combines with J gene TRBJ1-5; the D is unclear. The germline V and J ends were trimmed by 5 bases and 0 bases, with 11 bases remaining between them. CDR1 and CDR2 from the germline V gene are SGHVS and FQNEAQ. The CDR3 spans 15 residues. CDR3 sequence (DNA): TGTGCCAGCAGCCCGCGTGAGTATAGCAATCAGCCCCAGCATTTT. Translated: CASSPREYSNQPQHF. The full variable domain, rest sourced from reference TRBV7-8 and TRBJ1-5, is GAGVSQSPRYKVAKRGQDVALRCDPISGHVSLFWYQQALGQGPEFLTYFQNEAQLDKSGLPSDRFFAERPEGSVSTLKIQRTQQEDSAVYLCASSPREYSNQPQHFGDGTRLSIL.

This clone was recorded only once. The J gene is TRBJ2-7, the V gene TRBV19; 8 bases match TRBD1. The CDR3 length is 19 residues. Per the germline V gene, CDR1 is LNHDA and CDR2 is SQIVND (reference sequence). V was pared by 3 bases and J by 2 bases, with 18 bases of the junction left unmatched. CDR3 region: CASSMPPRGRTGSPYEQYF. In DNA form, the CDR3 reads TGTGCCAGTAGTATGCCCCCGCGGGGCCGGACAGGGTCCCCCTACGAGCAGTACTTC.

This chain connects TRBV13 to TRBJ1-1, with D possibly TRBD1 on 5 matching bases. This CDR3 has 13 residues. The germline V and J ends were trimmed by 4 bases and 4 bases, with 10 bases remaining between them. The germline gives CDR1 PRHDT, CDR2 FYEKMQ (reference sequence). The DNA of the CDR3 is TGTGCCAGCAGCTCTTGGGGCGGCACTGAAGCTTTCTTT. It encodes CASSSWGGTEAFF.

This chain links TRBV25-1 with TRBJ2-2, with D perhaps TRBD2 (6 bases). With 6 bases removed from V and 1 base from J, the gap between germline ends came to 12 bases. In germline, CDR1 is MGHDK, CDR2 SYGVNS. The CDR3 consists of 15 residues. CDR3 nucleotides: TGTGCCAGCAGCCTACCGGGACTGAACACCGGGGAGCTGTTTTTT. Encoded protein: CASSLPGLNTGELFF.

The CDR3 here is CASSPGRTPYGYNSPLHF. CDR3 nucleotides: TGTGCCAGCTCACCCGGCCGGACACCCTACGGCTATAATTCACCCCTCCACTTT. The chain combines TRBV18 with TRBJ1-6, with D perhaps TRBD1 (5 bases). Germline V lookup: CDR1 KGHSH, CDR2 LQKENI. The CDR3 length is 18 residues. V lost 3 bases and J 3 bases, leaving 18 bases between the germline ends.

In DNA form, the CDR3 reads TGTGCCAGCAGCCGGGCGAGGGCTGAAAAACTGTTTTTT. Residues: CASSRARAEKLFF. The chain uses TRBV5-8 and TRBJ1-4; D is ambiguous. V gave up 4 bases and J gave up 7 bases, with 11 bases separating them. The CDR3 is made up of 13 amino acids. Looked up from germline, CDR1 is SGHTS and CDR2 is YDEGEE. The full variable domain, with the rest looked up from reference TRBV5-8 and TRBJ1-4, is EAGVTQSPTHLIKTRGQQATLRCSPISGHTSVYWYQQALGLGLQFLLWYDEGEERNRGNFPPRFSGRQFPNYSSELNVNALELEDSALYLCASSRARAEKLFFGSGTQLSVL.

CDR3 in DNA: TGTGCCAGCAGGGGGGGACTAGCGGGACAAGAGACCCAGTACTTC. Protein product: CASRGGLAGQETQYF. The chain combines TRBV2 with TRBJ2-5, with 13 bases matching TRBD2. This CDR3 region has 15 residues. CDR1 and CDR2 (germline): SNHLY, FYNNEI. Trimming took 6 bases from V and 2 from J; bases not matched to a gene: 3.

This clone came up once. The genes are TRBV28 and TRBJ1-5; D is uncertain. CDR3 length: 15 amino acids. V lost 5 bases, J lost 7 bases, and 18 bases lay in between. From germline, CDR1 is MDHEN and CDR2 SYDVKM. CDR3 coding DNA: TGTGCCAGCAGTCCCTCCACACTGACCGGGCAGCCCCAGCATTTT. This encodes CASSPSTLTGQPQHF. Together with reference TRBV28 and TRBJ1-5, the CDR3 gives the full variable domain: DVKVTQSSRYLVKRTGEKVFLECVQDMDHENMFWYRQDPGLGLRLIYFSYDVKMKEKGDIPEGYSVSREKKERFSLILESASTNQTSMYLCASSPSTLTGQPQHFGDGTRLSIL.

This chain joins TRBV19 and TRBJ1-4; tentatively, D is TRBD1 (5 bases). Deletions cut 3 bases from V and 8 bases from J, with 10 bases between. Germline values: CDR1 LNHDA, CDR2 SQIVND (reference sequence). CDR3 length: 13 residues. The CDR3 coding sequence is TGTGCCAGTAGTATCCCCAGGGCAGAAAAACTGTTTTTT. Translating gives CASSIPRAEKLFF. The whole variable domain, filled in from reference TRBV19 and TRBJ1-4, reads DGGITQSPKYLFRKEGQNVTLSCEQNLNHDAMYWYRQDPGQGLRLIYYSQIVNDFQKGDIAEGYSVSREKKESFPLTVTSAQKNPTAFYLCASSIPRAEKLFFGSGTQLSVL.

The CDR3 DNA follows: TGTGCCAGCAGCCTCGGACAGGGGTCCTACAATGAGCAGTTCTTC. This translates into CASSLGQGSYNEQFF. V is TRBV7-7 and J is TRBJ2-1; 9 bases are a match to TRBD1. The CDR3 runs 15 residues. CDR1 is SSHAT and CDR2 is FNYEAQ in the germline V gene (reference sequence). With 5 bases clipped from V and 1 base from J, the junction kept 3 bases outside the gene matches.

The chain recombines TRBV19 with TRBJ1-5; D uncertain. CDR3 size: 12 residues. Trimming stripped 3 bases from V and 7 bases from J, with 7 bases between. Per the germline V gene, CDR1 is LNHDA and CDR2 is SQIVND (reference sequence). DNA of the CDR3: TGTGCCAGTAGTATTAGAGAACAGCCCCAGCATTTT. Translation: CASSIREQPQHF.

The chain recombines TRBV30 with TRBJ1-5, with 9 bases identical to TRBD1. With V trimmed by 5 bases and J by 8 bases, 10 bases remained unmatched. Germline V lookup: CDR1 GTSNPN, CDR2 SVGIG (reference sequence). CDR3 length equals 14 residues. The CDR3 protein is CAWGRGTGTEPQHF. In DNA form, the CDR3 reads TGTGCCTGGGGGAGGGGGACAGGGACGGAGCCCCAGCATTTT. The whole variable domain, filled in from reference TRBV30 and TRBJ1-5, reads SQTIHQWPATLVQPVGSPLSLECTVEGTSNPNLYWYRQAAGRGLQLLFYSVGIGQISSEVPQNLSASRPQDRQFILSSKKLLLSDSGFYLCAWGRGTGTEPQHFGDGTRLSIL.

This sequence joins TRBV4-3 and TRBJ1-5; tentatively, D is TRBD1 (6 bases). Germline V gives CDR1 LGHNA, CDR2 YSLEER. V dropped 2 bases and J dropped 0 bases, with 11 bases sitting between them. The CDR3 consists of 16 residues. The CDR3 protein is CASSQRWDISNQPQHF. The CDR3 region has the DNA TGCGCCAGCAGCCAACGATGGGACATTAGCAATCAGCCCCAGCATTTT.

The J gene is TRBJ2-1, the V gene TRBV18, with TRBD2 matching over 7 bases. Losses at the gene ends were 4 bases for V and 2 bases for J; bases not matched to a gene: 5. This CDR3 is 15 amino acids long. CDR1 is KGHSH and CDR2 is LQKENI in the germline V gene. The CDR3 reads CASSQASGPYNEQFF. The CDR3 nucleotides read TGTGCCAGCTCACAGGCTAGCGGCCCCTACAATGAGCAGTTCTTC.

This rearrangement joins TRBV5-4 to TRBJ2-3, with D possibly being TRBD2 (6 bases). Germline V gene data show CDR1 as SGHNT and CDR2 as YYREEE (reference sequence). The CDR3 runs to 12 residues. V was trimmed by 2 bases and J by 9 bases, leaving 10 bases between them. The CDR3 is CASSFSGETQYF. The CDR3 nucleotides read TGTGCCAGCAGCTTTAGCGGAGAAACGCAGTATTTT. The variable domain in full, with the rest retrieved from reference TRBV5-4 and TRBJ2-3, is ETGVTQSPTHLIKTRGQQVTLRCSSQSGHNTVSWYQQALGQGPQFIFQYYREEENGRGNFPPRFSGLQFPNYSSELNVNALELDDSALYLCASSFSGETQYFGPGTRLTVL.